This T cell receptor beta chain was identified during a study of identical twins. General study results and limits: Weaker excess twin sharing was observed in beta out-of-frame sequences. Within monozygotic twins, out-of-frame TCR alpha sharing was underestimated by the models.

Template switching, a step in the protocol, added a universal primer site, and cDNA carried unique molecular identifiers. TCRdb analysed the 5' RACE reads with MiXCR anew, one entry per CDR3 protein. This sample has 250,000 or so distinct CDR3 sequences, with roughly 8.7% found just once. As concerns this clonotype: The antigen remains undetermined.

The CDR3 extends over 18 amino acids. Trimming stripped 4 bases from V and 1 base from J, with 17 bases between. The germline gives CDR1 MGHDK, CDR2 SYGVNS. This sample also appeared in a second study, on yellow fever vaccine responses in identical twins. As that study records: Twins reportedly mounted vaccine T cell responses that seemed partly convergent, partly personalized.

The source material was CD8+ T cells sorted from blood. The receptor was isolated from a woman aged 18-30 years in good health. The chain carries TRBV25-1 and TRBJ1-6; weak D call: TRBD1 (5 bases). The CDR3 reads CASSAFPLGGSYNSPLHF. CDR3 in DNA: TGTGCCAGCAGTGCTTTTCCCTTGGGGGGTTCCTATAATTCACCCCTCCACTTT.